One sample yielded the 23 T cell receptor beta chains listed below, sequenced in a study of response to subunit inactivated influenza vaccine. MiXCR, applied by TCRdb to the RT-PCR reads, yields one record per CDR3 protein. The sample has around 300,000 distinct CDR3 sequences, roughly 22% seen once. The source material was PBMCs from blood, sampled about 19 months after vaccination. The receptors were sampled from a man aged 50-75 years who received an inactivated influenza vaccine.

The chain has TRBV20-1 and TRBJ2-7, with 9 nucleotides matching TRBD2. CDR1 and CDR2 (germline): DFQATT, SNEGSKA (reference sequence). The CDR3 spans 13 residues. V lost 5 bases to trimming and J lost 2 bases; unmatched junction nucleotides: 4. This chain's CDR3 is CSAGLALAYEQYF. The CDR3 DNA reads as TGCAGTGCTGGACTAGCGCTTGCCTACGAGCAGTACTTC.

This clonotype has at least ten counts. The chain uses TRBV27 and TRBJ1-5; D call uncertain. Germline V lookup: CDR1 MNHEY, CDR2 SMNVEV (reference sequence). V was clipped by 1 base and J by 0 bases, with 1 base between them. The CDR3 spans 13 residues. The CDR3 DNA reads as TGTGCCAGCAGTTTATTTAGCAATCAGCCCCAGCATTTT. The encoded protein is CASSLFSNQPQHF.

The CDR3 sequence: CASSYHTGLAGAPFSYEQYF. The CDR3 coding sequence is TGTGCCAGCAGTTACCACACGGGACTAGCGGGGGCCCCCTTCTCCTACGAGCAGTACTTC. V gene TRBV6-2 or TRBV6-3 combines with J gene TRBJ2-7; 14 nucleotides agree with TRBD2. The length of the CDR3 is 20 residues. V was clipped by 2 bases and J by 0 bases; unmatched bases: 12. From germline, CDR1 is MNHEY and CDR2 SVGEGT.

This clonotype was seen more than once but under ten times. The genes are TRBV30 and TRBJ1-2; unclear D gene. The CDR3 has 16 amino acids. In germline, CDR1 is GTSNPN, CDR2 SVGIG (reference sequence). Trimming cost V 4 bases and J 1 base, with 19 bases left between them. CDR3 bases: TGTGCCTGGACCCCCCGAGGAGGGCGCTATAACTATGGCTACACCTTC. This sequence encodes CAWTPRGGRYNYGYTF.

The chain links TRBV12-3 or TRBV12-4 to TRBJ1-1, with 8 bases matching TRBD1. The CDR3 is 13 residues long. Trimming removed 6 bases from V and 2 bases from J; junction bases left unmatched: 2. The chain's CDR3 is CASRDRANTEAFF. In DNA, the CDR3 is TGTGCCAGCAGGGACAGGGCAAACACTGAAGCTTTCTTT.

The chain couples TRBV4-1 to TRBJ1-4; 8 positions match TRBD1. Looked up from germline, CDR1 is MGHRA and CDR2 is YSYEKL. After removal of 7 bases from V and 12 bases from J, the junction contained 10 bases not matched to a gene. CDR3 length equals 13 residues. The CDR3, as DNA: TGCGCCAGCAATTATCAGGGGGCTGGACAACTGTTTTTT. This codes for CASNYQGAGQLFF.

The sample holds a few counts of this clonotype. This rearrangement joins TRBV11-2 to TRBJ2-5; 9 bases map to TRBD2. CDR1 and CDR2 (germline): SGHAT, FQNNGV. Trimming took 0 bases from V and 4 from J; bases not matched to a gene: 3. The CDR3 consists of 15 residues. The CDR3 loop is CASSLDGTSRETQYF. In nucleotides, the CDR3 is TGTGCCAGCAGCTTAGACGGGACTAGCCGAGAGACCCAGTACTTC.

This chain joins TRBV5-1 and TRBJ2-1, with TRBD2 matching over 10 bases. V lost 6 bases to trimming and J lost 2 bases; unmatched junction nucleotides: 8. CDR1 and CDR2 from the germline V gene are SGHRS and YFSETQ. CDR3 length: 16 residues. Written as DNA, the CDR3 is TGCGCCAGCAAAGGTGGTGGACTAGCGGCCTACAATGAGCAGTTCTTC. It codes for CASKGGGLAAYNEQFF.

The gene calls are TRBV6-1 and TRBJ2-7; D might be TRBD1 or TRBD2, each matching 5 bases. The ends were cut back, 10 bases at V and 5 bases at J, with 12 bases in the middle. Germline lookup yields CDR1 MNHNS and CDR2 SASEGT. CDR3 size: 11 residues. DNA for the CDR3: TGTGCCACACAGGACTTGGACGAGCAGTACTTC. Translation: CATQDLDEQYF.

This clonotype appeared many times. The V call is TRBV4-2, the J call TRBJ1-2; 8 bases are a match to TRBD1. Germline CDR1 and CDR2: LGHNA and YNFKEQ. V shed 3 bases and J 0 bases; nucleotides not matched to a gene: 3. The CDR3 sequence is 15 residues long. The CDR3 coding sequence is TGTGCCAGCAGCCAGGTACAGGGGGCTAACTATGGCTACACCTTC. Amino acid sequence: CASSQVQGANYGYTF.

This clonotype was picked up a small number of times. The chain employs TRBV24-1 and TRBJ2-3; weak D call: TRBD1 (6 bases). CDR3 length: 14 amino acids. V lost 7 bases and J lost 3, with 13 bases in between. In germline, CDR1 is KGHDR, CDR2 SFDVKD. CDR3 sequence reads: CATRPGHRTDTQYF. In nucleotides, the CDR3 is TGTGCCACCAGACCGGGACACAGGACAGATACGCAGTATTTT.

V and J are TRBV11-3 and TRBJ2-1; D unclear. Trimming removed 6 bases at V and 6 bases at J, with 9 bases between. CDR1 and CDR2 from the germline V gene are SGHNT and YENEEA. The CDR3 covers 12 residues. This CDR3 is CASSFSTNEQFF. The CDR3 nucleotides read TGTGCCAGCAGTTTTAGTACCAATGAGCAGTTCTTC.

The V and J genes are TRBV4-3 and TRBJ2-7; D may be TRBD1 or TRBD2 (6 bases each). Per the germline V gene, CDR1 is LGHNA and CDR2 is YSLEER. This CDR3 region has 14 residues. V was trimmed by 1 base and J by 6 bases, leaving 13 bases between them. CDR3 protein: CASSQVRTGAEQYF. The CDR3 coding sequence is TGCGCCAGCAGCCAAGTTCGTACGGGGGCCGAGCAGTACTTC.

This clonotype was seen many times. This chain links TRBV28 with TRBJ2-5, with a tentative D call TRBD1 (6 bases). Trimming cost V 6 bases and J 4 bases, with 15 bases left between them. Germline V gene data show CDR1 as MDHEN and CDR2 as SYDVKM. The CDR3 extends over 14 amino acids. The CDR3 sequence: CASRAGVLGETQYF. In DNA, the CDR3 is TGTGCCAGCAGGGCAGGGGTACTGGGAGAGACCCAGTACTTC. The full variable domain, its missing parts supplied by reference TRBV28 and TRBJ2-5, is DVKVTQSSRYLVKRTGEKVFLECVQDMDHENMFWYRQDPGLGLRLIYFSYDVKMKEKGDIPEGYSVSREKKERFSLILESASTNQTSMYLCASRAGVLGETQYFGPGTRLLVL.

The genes are TRBV28 and TRBJ2-3; no clear D. Trimming removed 5 bases from V and 4 bases from J, with 10 bases in between. This CDR3 spans 13 amino acids. Germline assignment: CDR1 MDHEN and CDR2 SYDVKM. CDR3 bases: TGTGCCAGCAGTCCATCAGCAGCAGATACGCAGTATTTT. Translating it yields CASSPSAADTQYF.

In this sample, this clonotype turned up once. The V and J genes are TRBV12-3 or TRBV12-4 and TRBJ2-1; D is tentatively TRBD1 or TRBD2 (5 bases each). Trimming took off 6 bases at V and 5 bases at J, with 20 bases between the two ends. The CDR3 covers 16 residues. In DNA, the CDR3 is TGTGCCAGCAGGCCCTACCGGGACCACACACACAATGAGCAGTTCTTC. It encodes CASRPYRDHTHNEQFF.

This rearrangement joins TRBV20-1 to TRBJ2-5; the match to TRBD2 covers 9 bases. The J segment lost 7 bases and the V segment lost 3 bases, leaving 9 bases of the junction unmatched. The CDR3 has 14 residues. CDR1 is DFQATT and CDR2 is SNEGSKA in the germline V gene (reference sequence). CDR3 sequence reads: CSASPSGGPGTQYF. DNA of the CDR3: TGCAGTGCTAGTCCCAGCGGGGGGCCTGGGACCCAGTACTTC.

The CDR3 here is CASSDETRGLGVQETQYF. The CDR3 DNA sequence: TGTGCCAGCAGCGACGAGACTAGAGGGCTTGGGGTACAAGAGACCCAGTACTTC. This chain links TRBV5-6 with TRBJ2-5; tentative D call: TRBD2 (6 bases). Germline V gives CDR1 SGHDT, CDR2 YYEEEE. This CDR3 spans 18 amino acids. Trimming removed 4 bases from V and 2 bases from J, with 24 bases in between.

This clonotype was counted at least ten times. Written as DNA, the CDR3 is TGCGCCAGCAGCACCCATGGGTCTATGGACACTGAAGCTTTCTTT. Translation: CASSTHGSMDTEAFF. This chain joins TRBV5-1 and TRBJ1-1; D remains unclear. The CDR3 runs to 15 residues. Trimming took 4 bases from V and 3 from J, leaving 16 bases between them. Germline V gene data show CDR1 as SGHRS and CDR2 as YFSETQ. Combining the CDR3 with reference TRBV5-1 and TRBJ1-1 gives the whole variable domain KAGVTQTPRYLIKTRGQQVTLSCSPISGHRSVSWYQQTPGQGLQFLFEYFSETQRNKGNFPGRFSGRQFSNSRSEMNVSTLELGDSALYLCASSTHGSMDTEAFFGQGTRLTVV.

This clonotype was picked up a small number of times. The chain combines TRBV20-1 with TRBJ1-6, with a possible D match to TRBD1 (5 bases). Deletions cut 7 bases from V and 7 bases from J, with 17 bases between. This CDR3 contains 14 residues. The germline gives CDR1 DFQATT, CDR2 SNEGSKA (reference sequence). The CDR3 DNA reads TGCAGTGTACGTGGCAGGGATACGAATTCACCCCTCCACTTT. Amino acids: CSVRGRDTNSPLHF.

This clonotype appeared many times. J is TRBJ1-5 and V is TRBV15, with a tentative D call TRBD1 (6 bases). This CDR3 comprises 16 residues. The V and J ends lost 0 bases and 5 bases respectively, with 14 bases between them. CDR1 and CDR2 (germline): LNHNV, YYDKDF (reference sequence). This CDR3 is CATSRDRSGAHQPQHF. The CDR3 bases are TGTGCCACCAGCAGAGATCGGTCAGGGGCCCATCAGCCCCAGCATTTT.

This clonotype came up once. V and J are TRBV29-1 and TRBJ2-7; D is unclear. The CDR3 extends over 11 amino acids. With 6 bases removed from V and 7 bases from J, the gap between germline ends came to 13 bases. Germline V gene sequence: CDR1 SQVTM, CDR2 ANQGSEA. In DNA, the CDR3 is TGCAGCGTGGGTTACAATGCAGAGCAGTACTTC. It codes for CSVGYNAEQYF.

The rearrangement uses TRBV4-3 and TRBJ2-7; TRBD1 might be the D (5 bases). The germline V gene encodes CDR1 LGHNA and CDR2 YSLEER. This CDR3 has 13 amino acids. Trimming left V 1 base short and J 6 bases short, with 10 bases between. CDR3 DNA sequence: TGCGCCAGCAGCCAAGCTTTAGGGGTCGAGCAGTACTTC. The encoded protein is CASSQALGVEQYF.